Each of the 2 T cell receptor beta chains below was sequenced from the same sample in a study of T cells in Graves' hyperthyroidism and ophthalmopathy (dated by TCRdb to the late 2010s). The library was made by multiplex PCR. Sequencer: Illumina HiSeq 2000. The TCR beta CDR3 regions were amplified from RNA transcripts. A first-round RT-PCR of the TCR CDR3 used the HTBI primer set with the Qiagen OneStep RT-PCR kit. In TCRdb, the public reads were trimmed at Q25 with fastp and aligned with MiXCR, with productive beta chains retained. When rows share a CDR3 protein, they turn into one entry using the most common DNA and genes. The sample table shows some 350,000 distinct CDR3 sequences, and roughly 25% are seen once. The top ten clones comprise around 67% of the sample. The sample comprised blood. Receptor source: a man between 45 and 60 years old with Graves' hyperthyroidism.

The V gene is TRBV12-5, the J gene TRBJ2-3; 13 bases align to TRBD2. Germline V lookup: CDR1 LGHNT, CDR2 FRNRAP. CDR3 size: 16 residues. J lost 2 bases, V lost 7 bases, and 6 bases had no gene match. The chain's CDR3 is CASAQGLAGATDTQYF. Written as DNA, the CDR3 is TGTGCTAGTGCCCAAGGACTAGCGGGAGCCACAGATACGCAGTATTTT.

The rearrangement links TRBV12-3 or TRBV12-4 to TRBJ1-1, with D perhaps TRBD1 (5 bases). V was trimmed by 5 bases and J by 10 bases, leaving 14 bases between them. The CDR3 sequence is 12 residues long. CDR3 amino acids: CASSKIREAAFF. The CDR3 nucleotides read TGTGCCAGCAGTAAGATCAGGGAGGCAGCTTTCTTT.